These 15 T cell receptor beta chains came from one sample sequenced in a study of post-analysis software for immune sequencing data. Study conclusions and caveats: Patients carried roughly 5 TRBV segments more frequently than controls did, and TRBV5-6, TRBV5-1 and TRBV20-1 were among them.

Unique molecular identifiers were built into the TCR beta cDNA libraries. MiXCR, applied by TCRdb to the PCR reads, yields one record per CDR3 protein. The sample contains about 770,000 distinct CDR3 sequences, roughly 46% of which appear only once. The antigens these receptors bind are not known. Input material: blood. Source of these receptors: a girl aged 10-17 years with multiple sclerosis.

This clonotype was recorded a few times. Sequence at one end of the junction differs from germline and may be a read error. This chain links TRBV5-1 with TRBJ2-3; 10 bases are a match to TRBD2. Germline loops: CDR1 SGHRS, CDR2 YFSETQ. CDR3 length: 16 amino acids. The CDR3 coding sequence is TGTGCCAGCAGCTCTAGGACTAGCGGTTACACAGATACGCAGTATTTT. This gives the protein CASSSRTSGYTDTQYF.

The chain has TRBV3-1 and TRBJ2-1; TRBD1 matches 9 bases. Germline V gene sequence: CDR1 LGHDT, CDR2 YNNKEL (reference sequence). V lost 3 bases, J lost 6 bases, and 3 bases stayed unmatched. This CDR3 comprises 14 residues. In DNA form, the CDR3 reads TGTGCCAGCAGCCAGGGACAGGGAATCAATGAGCAGTTCTTC. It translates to CASSQGQGINEQFF.

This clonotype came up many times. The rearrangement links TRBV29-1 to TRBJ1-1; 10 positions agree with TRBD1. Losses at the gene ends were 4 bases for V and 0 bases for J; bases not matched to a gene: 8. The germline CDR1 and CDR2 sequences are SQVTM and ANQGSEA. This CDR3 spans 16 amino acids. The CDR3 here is CSVGDRGKTMNTEAFF. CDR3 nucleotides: TGCAGCGTTGGGGACAGGGGAAAAACCATGAACACTGAAGCTTTCTTT.

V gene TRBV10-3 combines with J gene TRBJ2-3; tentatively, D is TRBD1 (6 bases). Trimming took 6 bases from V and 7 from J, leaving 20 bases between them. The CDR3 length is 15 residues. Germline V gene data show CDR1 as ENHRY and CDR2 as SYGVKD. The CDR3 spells CAISTAGVFDNTQYF. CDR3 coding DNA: TGTGCCATCAGCACCGCAGGGGTTTTCGACAATACGCAGTATTTT.

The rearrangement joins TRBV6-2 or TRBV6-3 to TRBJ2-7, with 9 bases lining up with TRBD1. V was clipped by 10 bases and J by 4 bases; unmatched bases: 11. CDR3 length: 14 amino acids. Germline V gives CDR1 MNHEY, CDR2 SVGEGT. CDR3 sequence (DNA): TGTGCCACCCAGCCTTGGACAGGGGTATACGAGCAGTACTTC. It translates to CATQPWTGVYEQYF.

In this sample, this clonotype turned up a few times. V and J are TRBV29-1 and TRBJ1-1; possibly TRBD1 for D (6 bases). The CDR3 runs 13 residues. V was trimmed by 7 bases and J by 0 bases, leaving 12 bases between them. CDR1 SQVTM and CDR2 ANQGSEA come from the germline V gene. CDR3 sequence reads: CSAQGQVNTEAFF. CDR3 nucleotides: TGCAGCGCCCAGGGGCAGGTGAACACTGAAGCTTTCTTT.

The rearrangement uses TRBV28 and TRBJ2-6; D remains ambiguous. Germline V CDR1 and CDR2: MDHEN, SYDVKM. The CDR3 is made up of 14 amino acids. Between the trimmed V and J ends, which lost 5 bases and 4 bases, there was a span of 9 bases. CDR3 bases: TGTGCCAGCAGTCAGCCTGGAGGGGCCAACGTCCTGACTTTC. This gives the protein CASSQPGGANVLTF.

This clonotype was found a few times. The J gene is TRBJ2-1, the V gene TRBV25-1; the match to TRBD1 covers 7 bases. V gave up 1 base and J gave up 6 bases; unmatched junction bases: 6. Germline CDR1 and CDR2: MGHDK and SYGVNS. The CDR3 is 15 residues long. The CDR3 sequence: CASSESGQNLNEQFF. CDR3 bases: TGTGCCAGCAGTGAATCGGGACAGAACCTCAATGAGCAGTTCTTC.

The CDR3 coding sequence is TGTGCCAGCAGCCGCGGTAGGAGGGGACTAGCAGGGAATGAGCAGTTCTTC. This gives the protein CASSRGRRGLAGNEQFF. The J gene is TRBJ2-1, the V gene TRBV14, with 9 bases fitting TRBD2. The V gene's germline CDR1 is SGHDN and CDR2 FVKESK. The CDR3 loop spans 17 amino acids. Trimming cost V 4 bases and J 7 bases; bases outside gene matches: 14.

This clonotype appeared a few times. The CDR3 here is CASSRGTSGWWEEQFF. As DNA, the CDR3 is TGTGCCAGCAGCCGAGGGACTAGCGGGTGGTGGGAGGAGCAGTTCTTC. V usage is TRBV7-2 and J usage is TRBJ2-1; 12 nucleotides line up with TRBD2. Looked up from germline, CDR1 is SGHTA and CDR2 is FQGNSA. This CDR3 has 16 residues. V gave up 5 bases and J gave up 10 bases; unmatched junction bases: 12.

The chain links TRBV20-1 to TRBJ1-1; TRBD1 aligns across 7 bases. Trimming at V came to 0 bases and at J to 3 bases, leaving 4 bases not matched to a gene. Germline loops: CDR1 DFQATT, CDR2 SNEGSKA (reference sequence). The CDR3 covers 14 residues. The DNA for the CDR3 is TGCAGTGCTAGAGATCAGAGGGGGCACACTGAAGCTTTCTTT. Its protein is CSARDQRGHTEAFF.

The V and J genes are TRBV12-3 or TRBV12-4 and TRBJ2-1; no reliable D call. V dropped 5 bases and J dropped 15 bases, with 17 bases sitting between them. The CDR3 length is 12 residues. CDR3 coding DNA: TGTGCCAGCAGTCCCTCCCTGTCCCAGCGGTTCTTC. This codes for CASSPSLSQRFF.

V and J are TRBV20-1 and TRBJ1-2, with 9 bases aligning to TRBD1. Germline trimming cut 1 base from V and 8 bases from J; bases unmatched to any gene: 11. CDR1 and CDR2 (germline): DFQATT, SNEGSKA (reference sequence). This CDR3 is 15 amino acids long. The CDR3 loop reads CSARGAGQGSGGYTF. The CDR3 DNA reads TGCAGTGCTAGAGGGGCCGGACAGGGGTCAGGGGGCTACACCTTC.

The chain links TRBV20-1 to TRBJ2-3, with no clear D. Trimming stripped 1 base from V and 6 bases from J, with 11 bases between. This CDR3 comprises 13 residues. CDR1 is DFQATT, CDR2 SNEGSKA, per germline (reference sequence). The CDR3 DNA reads TGCAGTGCTAGAGTCGCGAGTCCGGATACGCAGTATTTT. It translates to CSARVASPDTQYF.

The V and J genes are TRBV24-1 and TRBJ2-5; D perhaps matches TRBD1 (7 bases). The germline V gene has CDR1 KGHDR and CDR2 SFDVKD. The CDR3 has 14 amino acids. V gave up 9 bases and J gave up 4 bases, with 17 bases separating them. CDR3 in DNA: TGTGCCACCTCAACTCCAGGGGGGTCAGAGACCCAGTACTTC. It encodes CATSTPGGSETQYF.